The clone carrying this TCR beta chain was counted ten times or more. As yet, its antigen is unknown. Relative to the germline gene, one junction end is altered; a read error may explain this. TCRdb reprocessed the reads with MiXCR, giving one entry per CDR3 protein. The sample has 200,000 to 300,000 distinct CDR3 sequences; around 13% are singletons. This specimen comes from a study of T cell repertoires in cytomegalovirus infection. On the study more broadly: It can be stated that public TCR beta signatures indicated CMV infection as well as a matching HLA type. Findings of the study overall: Cumulative frequency of public TCR beta families picked out carriers of CMV plus the relevant HLA. HLA-C-restricted CMV clonotypes gave the most frequent clonotype in two of eight donors.

Germline values: CDR1 MNHEY, CDR2 SVGEGT. The CDR3 spans 15 residues. The chain uses TRBV6-2 or TRBV6-3 and TRBJ2-5, with unresolved D. Sequenced sample: PBMCs. The source of this sequence is a human donor in good health (CMV status not recorded). Some clones in this sample may be carry-over from other donors' samples. CDR3 sequence reads: CATSAQVMDQETQYF. In nucleotides, the CDR3 is TGTGCCACCAGTGCCCAGGTTATGGATCAAGAGACCCAGTACTTC.